Below are 2 T cell receptor beta chains sequenced from a single sample in a study of T cell responses to AZD1222 COVID-19 vaccine. Using immunoSEQ multiplex PCR, the repertoire was profiled, and TCRdb retains in-frame clones only, with some absent. The sample yields around 180,000 clones, 85% to 95% seen once. The starting material was peripheral blood, obtained on day 0 of AZD1222 vaccination. The receptors derive from an adult in good health.

The chain joins TRBV15 to TRBJ1-4; D uncertain. The CDR3 length is 15 residues. The germline V and J ends were trimmed by 5 bases and 0 bases, with 10 bases remaining between them. The germline V gene encodes CDR1 LNHNV and CDR2 YYDKDF (reference sequence). The CDR3 is CATSARSATNEKLFF. Written as DNA, the CDR3 is TGTGCCACCAGCGCCCGCTCTGCAACTAATGAAAAACTGTTTTTT.

This clone was found once. The chain recombines TRBV29-1 with TRBJ1-1; tentatively, D is TRBD1 (5 bases). CDR1 is SQVTM and CDR2 is ANQGSEA in the germline V gene. This CDR3 is 13 amino acids long. V was cut by 4 bases and J by 5 bases, with 14 bases left in between. In nucleotides, the CDR3 is TGCAGCGTTGGGCGGGGCACGGGTACTGAAGCTTTCTTT. This gives the protein CSVGRGTGTEAFF.